This paragraph covers one TCR beta chain sequence. Antigen specificity is unknown. The data were obtained in a study of cytomegalovirus exposure and HLA in healthy donors. Study outcomes and limitations: As was reported, the classifier diagnosed cytomegalovirus status with high specificity and sensitivity. A few CMV-associated chains were confirmed in vitro to be specific for CMV antigens. Trimming of TCR beta V- and J-genes showed a link, identified in a later analysis, to a missense DCLRE1C variant.

PCR used 60 Vbeta primers and 13 Jbeta primers. Measured with immunoSEQ multiplex PCR; TCRdb has only the in-frame clones, and not every one. The data contain about 89,000 clones, roughly three quarters of them seen just once; the ten biggest clones take up roughly 1.3%. The CDR3 extends over 16 amino acids. J gave up 8 bases and V 0 bases, and 4 bases lay outside the gene matches. The germline CDR1 and CDR2 sequences are MGHRA and YSYEKL. The sequence was collected from a male donor in good health and CMV-seronegative. The sequenced sample was PBMCs. The chain joins TRBV4-1 to TRBJ2-1, with 13 nucleotides matching TRBD2. This CDR3 reads CASSQETSGRGDEQFF. The CDR3 region has the DNA TGCGCCAGCAGCCAAGAAACTAGCGGGAGGGGGGATGAGCAGTTCTTC.